What follows are 22 T cell receptor beta chains derived from one specimen sequenced in a study of cytomegalovirus exposure and HLA in healthy donors. Primers: 60 Vbeta forward and 13 Jbeta reverse. Some clones are missing from TCRdb's copy, which holds only in-frame ones; the method was immunoSEQ multiplex PCR. The sample contains about 170,000 clones, around 76% of which appear only once. The source material was PBMCs. These receptors all come from a woman aged 25 to 39 in good health and CMV-seropositive.

The genes are TRBV15 and TRBJ2-3; TRBD2 aligns across 10 bases. Germline-derived CDR1 and CDR2 are LNHNV and YYDKDF (reference sequence). This CDR3 contains 19 residues. J gave up 0 bases and V 0 bases, and 9 bases lay outside the gene matches. CDR3 nucleotides: TGTGCCACCAGCAGAGATCATAGCGGGGGGACACCTAGCACAGATACGCAGTATTTT. This codes for CATSRDHSGGTPSTDTQYF.

This clone has a single count. This chain joins TRBV2 and TRBJ1-5; D call uncertain. The CDR3 covers 18 residues. V was trimmed by 0 bases and J by 2 bases, leaving 17 bases between them. The germline CDR1 and CDR2 sequences are SNHLY and FYNNEI. DNA for the CDR3: TGTGCCAGCAGTGAAGCGCGGGCATATACCAGAGGCAATCAGCCCCAGCATTTT. It specifies CASSEARAYTRGNQPQHF.

The gene calls are TRBV23-1 and TRBJ2-5, with D perhaps TRBD1 (6 bases). TRBV23-1 is sorted into the ORF group, with uncertain function. This CDR3 region has 17 residues. Deletions cut 0 bases from V and 5 bases from J, with 19 bases between. The CDR3 is CASSQSTGPAVWETQYF. CDR3 in DNA: TGCGCCAGCAGTCAATCGACAGGACCCGCGGTATGGGAGACCCAGTACTTC.

The J gene is TRBJ2-1, the V gene TRBV15, with unresolved D. The CDR3 is 10 amino acids. Trimming took 5 bases from V and 10 from J, leaving 6 bases between them. The V gene's germline CDR1 is LNHNV and CDR2 YYDKDF (reference sequence). CDR3 residues: CATSAGEQFF. Here the CDR3 DNA reads TGTGCCACCAGCGCCGGGGAGCAGTTCTTC.

The J gene is TRBJ1-2, the V gene TRBV28; no firm D call. Trimming stripped 8 bases from V and 1 base from J, with 17 bases between. Germline V gene lookup returns CDR1 MDHEN and CDR2 SYDVKM. This CDR3 contains 15 residues. The CDR3 coding sequence is TGTGCCAGCTCATTCAACTATCTAAATAACTATGGCTACACCTTC. It encodes CASSFNYLNNYGYTF.

Turning to this clone: Other DNA sequences in the same sample also yield this CDR3. The V and J genes are TRBV7-2 and TRBJ2-7, with 10 nucleotides matching TRBD2. This CDR3 region has 14 residues. V was pared by 5 bases and J by 0 bases, with 1 base of the junction left unmatched. Germline CDR1 SGHTA, CDR2 FQGNSA. The CDR3 sequence is CASSPSGGSYEQYF. The DNA for the CDR3 is TGTGCCAGCAGCCCTAGCGGGGGCTCCTACGAGCAGTACTTC.

This chain's CDR3 is CASSSTGAYDSPLHF. CDR3 sequence (DNA): TGTGCCAGCTCGTCTACAGGGGCATATGATTCACCCCTCCACTTT. The rearrangement uses TRBV18 and TRBJ1-6, with 7 bases fitting TRBD1. Germline CDR1 is KGHSH and CDR2 is LQKENI. The CDR3 length is 15 residues. The V segment lost 6 bases and the J segment 8 bases; nucleotides outside the gene matches: 10.

In its sample, this clone was seen once. CDR3 DNA sequence: TGCAGCGTTGACGGCTGGACAGACCAAGAGACCCAGTACTTC. This sequence encodes CSVDGWTDQETQYF. V usage is TRBV29-1 and J usage is TRBJ2-5; perhaps TRBD1 as D (6 bases). This CDR3 spans 14 amino acids. Looked up from germline, CDR1 is SQVTM and CDR2 is ANQGSEA. Trimming shortened V by 3 bases and J by 0 bases, and 11 bases separated the two germline ends.

V usage is TRBV7-6 and J usage is TRBJ2-7; perhaps TRBD2 as D (5 bases). Germline V gives CDR1 SGHVS, CDR2 FNYEAQ. This CDR3 region has 15 residues. Trimming took off 7 bases at V and 7 bases at J, with 23 bases between the two ends. The CDR3 nucleotides read TGTGCCAGCACCTCTTCCCCTAGGTTCCCGGGGGAGCAGTACTTC. This gives the protein CASTSSPRFPGEQYF.

The chain has TRBV27 and TRBJ1-2; D remains ambiguous. CDR1 MNHEY and CDR2 SMNVEV come from the germline V gene (reference sequence). This CDR3 contains 14 residues. Trimming removed 5 bases from V and 4 bases from J, with 14 bases in between. The CDR3 sequence: CASSPTGTLYGYTF. The CDR3, as DNA: TGTGCCAGCAGTCCGACGGGAACCCTCTATGGCTACACCTTC.

The chain recombines TRBV21-1 with TRBJ2-7; the table's D call, TRBD1, was not checked against the DNA. TRBV21-1 is a pseudogene. The CDR3 consists of 17 residues. The CDR3 sequence is CASSTRPGHPTPYEQYF. Here the CDR3 DNA reads TGTGCCAGCAGCACCAGGCCGGGACACCCGACGCCTTACGAGCAGTACTTC.

The genes are TRBV30 and TRBJ1-5; weak D call: TRBD1 (6 bases). The CDR3 sequence is 16 residues long. Trimming cost V 1 base and J 10 bases, with 23 bases left between them. Germline-derived CDR1 and CDR2 are GTSNPN and SVGIG (reference sequence). The CDR3 DNA reads TGTGCCTGGAGTGAGGGACACCTCGGGACTATCAGCCCCCAGCATTTT. Protein product: CAWSEGHLGTISPQHF.

The rearrangement joins TRBV7-6 to TRBJ2-2, with TRBD2 as a possible D gene (6 bases). From germline, CDR1 is SGHVS and CDR2 FNYEAQ. The CDR3 runs 17 residues. Trimming took off 2 bases at V and 1 base at J, with 14 bases between the two ends. CDR3 sequence reads: CASSLSGEQWNTGELFF. Here the CDR3 DNA reads TGTGCCAGCAGCTTATCGGGGGAACAATGGAACACCGGGGAGCTGTTTTTT.

The DNA of the CDR3 is TGCGCCAGCAGCGACCGACAGGGGGCCGTTGAAGATACGCAGTATTTT. This encodes CASSDRQGAVEDTQYF. The chain carries TRBV5-1 and TRBJ2-3; 10 bases match TRBD1. The germline V gene encodes CDR1 SGHRS and CDR2 YFSETQ. V was pared by 4 bases and J by 5 bases, with 10 bases of the junction left unmatched. This CDR3 has 16 residues.

This chain uses TRBV5-1 with TRBJ1-6; TRBD1 agrees at 9 bases. Losses at the gene ends were 4 bases for V and 2 bases for J; bases not matched to a gene: 10. The CDR3 runs to 18 residues. Germline CDR1 is SGHRS and CDR2 is YFSETQ. As DNA, the CDR3 is TGCGCCAGCAGCCAAGAACCGGGACAGGGTGCCTATAATTCACCCCTCCACTTT. It is translated as CASSQEPGQGAYNSPLHF.

The chain combines TRBV10-2 with TRBJ1-1; perhaps TRBD1 as D (5 bases). The ends were cut back, 6 bases at V and 4 bases at J, with 15 bases in the middle. CDR3 length: 14 residues. CDR1 is WSHSY, CDR2 SAAADI, per germline. CDR3 sequence (DNA): TGCGCCAGCAGAGATGCCTCGGGGGGCACTGAAGCTTTCTTT. This translates into CASRDASGGTEAFF.

This clone was picked up a small number of times. The rearrangement joins TRBV2 to TRBJ1-1, with 7 bases that match TRBD1. Trimming removed 6 bases from V and 7 bases from J; junction bases left unmatched: 14. This CDR3 is 15 amino acids long. Looked up from germline, CDR1 is SNHLY and CDR2 is FYNNEI. The CDR3 nucleotides are TGTGCCAGCAGCGAACCAGAGACAGGGCGAGGTGAAGCTTTCTTT. Translation gives CASSEPETGRGEAFF.

This chain joins TRBV29-1 and TRBJ2-3, with D perhaps matching TRBD1 (6 bases). The V end was cut by 3 bases, the J end by 5 bases, with 15 bases between. The germline V gene encodes CDR1 SQVTM and CDR2 ANQGSEA. The CDR3 extends over 14 amino acids. This chain's CDR3 is CSVDWTVSLDTQYF. In DNA form, the CDR3 reads TGCAGCGTTGATTGGACAGTAAGTCTAGATACGCAGTATTTT.

In its sample, this clone was seen a few times. The V gene is TRBV9, the J gene TRBJ1-2; no clear D gene. Germline V gene data show CDR1 as SGDLS and CDR2 as YYNGEE. The CDR3 covers 15 residues. V was clipped by 0 bases and J by 0 bases, with 9 bases between them. This CDR3 is CASSVGRLTNYGYTF. As DNA, the CDR3 is TGTGCCAGCAGCGTAGGGAGACTAACTAACTATGGCTACACCTTC.

The chain recombines TRBV28 with TRBJ2-1, with a weak D call TRBD1 (6 bases). V lost 3 bases, J lost 6 bases, and 18 bases lay in between. From germline, CDR1 is MDHEN and CDR2 SYDVKM. The CDR3 is made up of 16 amino acids. CDR3 nucleotide sequence: TGTGCCAGCAGTTTGAGGCAGGGGAGTATGTTCAATGAGCAGTTCTTC. It is translated as CASSLRQGSMFNEQFF.

Concerning this clone itself: The sample holds other DNA sequences that translate to the same CDR3. The CDR3 region has the DNA TGCGCCAGCAGCCTTGACAGGAACTATGGCTACACCTTC. Translated: CASSLDRNYGYTF. This chain uses TRBV4-3 with TRBJ1-2; possible D gene TRBD1, 6 bases. Deletions cut 4 bases from V and 2 bases from J, with 8 bases between. Germline V CDR1 and CDR2: LGHNA, YSLEER. CDR3 length: 13 residues.

The V and J genes are TRBV7-2 and TRBJ2-1; 7 positions agree with TRBD2. Unmatched junction bases numbered 11, after V lost 3 bases and J lost 12 bases. CDR1 is SGHTA, CDR2 FQGNSA, per germline. The CDR3 is made up of 14 amino acids. The CDR3 sequence is CASSFSGTGRRQFF. CDR3 bases: TGTGCCAGCAGCTTCAGCGGGACGGGTCGGAGGCAGTTCTTC.